A selection of T cell receptor beta chains follows, all from one sample in a study of shared clonotypes between healthy human individuals. Some clones are missing from TCRdb's copy, which holds only in-frame ones; the method was immunoSEQ multiplex PCR. The sample carries approximately 1,500,000 clones, under 99% recorded once. Sequenced input: naive CD4+ T cells sorted from blood. The origin of the receptors is a man aged 25 to 45 in good health. Each CDR3 is given with its conserved first and last residue.

>TRBV7-2|TRBJ2-7
CASSSRGGSGQYF
>TRBV2|TRBJ1-5
CASSAQGVNQPQHF
>TRBV5-4|TRBJ1-2
CASSLETNYGYTF
>TRBV14|TRBJ2-4
CASSQGLNIQYF
>TRBV19|TRBJ2-7
CASSIHRSTANHPQYF
>TRBV27|TRBJ2-3
CASSLSPGLAGEPTDTQYF
>TRBV5-1|TRBJ2-7
CASSAGTTRGEQYF
>TRBV27|TRBJ1-1
CASSFSWIGWGHTEAFF
>TRBV4-1|TRBJ2-7
CASSQDIGGSYEQYF
>TRBV7-8|TRBJ2-1
CASSLISGRADEQFF